This is a list of T cell receptor beta chains from one sample in a study of patients and donors after allogeneic stem cell transplantation. TCRdb re-derived calls from the RT-PCR reads in MiXCR, one entry per CDR3 protein. The repertoire consists of some 880,000 distinct CDR3 sequences, with about a sixth occurring once and the leading ten covering 6%. Sequenced input: blood, either unsorted or a sorted T cell fraction (not recorded which). All receptors derive from a human donor who was either an allogeneic HSCT recipient or a stem cell or donor lymphocyte infusion donor (not recorded which). It is not recorded whose cells these are; they may come from a transplant donor. Each CDR3 is given with its conserved first and last residue. D genes are given only for firm matches. Size is stated for part of the rows, as once, few or many counts, or as a class when the clone is expanded.

V gene: TRBV6-2/TRBV6-3; D gene: TRBD1; clone size: once; J gene: TRBJ1-5; CDR3 protein: CASFGTAGQPQHF; CDR3 DNA: TGTGCCAGCTTCGGGACAGCGGGGCAGCCCCAGCATTTT
V gene: TRBV9; D gene: TRBD1; clone size: .; J gene: TRBJ2-2; CDR3 protein: CASSPKTGGSGELFF; CDR3 DNA: TGTGCCAGCAGCCCGAAGACAGGGGGATCCGGGGAGCTGTTTTTT
V gene: TRBV25-1; D gene: .; clone size: few; J gene: TRBJ2-1; CDR3 protein: CASSDTRTLSNEQFF; CDR3 DNA: TGTGCCAGCAGTGATACGCGGACCCTTAGCAATGAGCAGTTCTTC
V gene: TRBV10-3; D gene: .; clone size: few; J gene: TRBJ2-3; CDR3 protein: CAIRRLGGTTDTQYF; CDR3 DNA: TGTGCCATCAGGAGGTTGGGCGGGACGACAGATACGCAGTATTTT
V gene: TRBV2; D gene: .; clone size: .; J gene: TRBJ1-5; CDR3 protein: CASSDEASNQPQHF; CDR3 DNA: TGTGCCAGCAGTGATGAGGCAAGCAATCAGCCCCAGCATTTT
V gene: TRBV5-6; D gene: TRBD2; clone size: few; J gene: TRBJ2-1; CDR3 protein: CASSIGSGRLYNEQFF; CDR3 DNA: TGTGCCAGCAGTATAGGTAGCGGGAGGCTCTACAATGAGCAGTTCTTC
V gene: TRBV20-1; D gene: .; clone size: few; J gene: TRBJ1-1; CDR3 protein: CSARGEGLGYAEAFF; CDR3 DNA: TGCAGTGCCCGGGGCGAGGGGCTCGGGTACGCTGAAGCTTTCTTT
V gene: TRBV6-5; D gene: .; clone size: few; J gene: TRBJ2-7; CDR3 protein: CASSLVLGQYEQYF; CDR3 DNA: TGTGCCAGCAGTTTAGTGTTGGGGCAGTACGAGCAGTACTTC
V gene: TRBV12-3/TRBV12-4; D gene: .; clone size: .; J gene: TRBJ2-2; CDR3 protein: CASTRVGGINTGELFF; CDR3 DNA: TGTGCCAGCACCCGCGTCGGGGGAATTAACACCGGGGAGCTGTTTTTT
V gene: TRBV11-1; D gene: TRBD2; clone size: .; J gene: TRBJ2-7; CDR3 protein: CASSRTSGDLYEQYF; CDR3 DNA: TGTGCCAGCAGCCGAACTAGCGGGGACCTTTACGAGCAGTACTTC
V gene: TRBV5-5; D gene: .; clone size: .; J gene: TRBJ2-1; CDR3 protein: CASSFGASTSNEQFF; CDR3 DNA: TGTGCCAGCAGCTTTGGGGCCTCGACCTCCAATGAGCAGTTCTTC
V gene: TRBV20-1; D gene: .; clone size: few; J gene: TRBJ1-2; CDR3 protein: CSAPLGVNYGYTF; CDR3 DNA: TGCAGTGCCCCCTTGGGAGTTAACTATGGCTACACCTTC
V gene: TRBV5-4; D gene: .; clone size: .; J gene: TRBJ1-5; CDR3 protein: CASSFVGGTPLLSNQPQHF; CDR3 DNA: TGTGCCAGCAGCTTTGTTGGGGGGACACCTCTTCTTAGCAATCAGCCCCAGCATTTT
V gene: TRBV7-9; D gene: .; clone size: .; J gene: TRBJ1-1; CDR3 protein: CASSEYAWRVNTEAFF; CDR3 DNA: TGTGCCAGCAGCGAATACGCTTGGAGGGTCAACACTGAAGCTTTCTTT
V gene: TRBV4-1; D gene: TRBD2; clone size: .; J gene: TRBJ2-3; CDR3 protein: CASSPGLAGLPSTDTQYF; CDR3 DNA: TGCGCCAGCAGCCCCGGACTAGCGGGGCTTCCTAGCACAGATACGCAGTATTTT
V gene: TRBV2; D gene: .; clone size: .; J gene: TRBJ1-2; CDR3 protein: CASRAPRGYTF; CDR3 DNA: TGTGCCAGCAGGGCCCCCCGGGGCTACACCTTC
V gene: TRBV7-9; D gene: .; clone size: few; J gene: TRBJ2-1; CDR3 protein: CASSYGTRVKGEQFF; CDR3 DNA: TGTGCCAGCAGCTACGGGACCCGGGTCAAGGGTGAGCAGTTCTTC
V gene: TRBV5-1; D gene: .; clone size: few; J gene: TRBJ2-7; CDR3 protein: CASSSELQVSEQYF; CDR3 DNA: TGCGCCAGCAGCTCGGAACTACAGGTATCCGAGCAGTACTTC
V gene: TRBV12-3/TRBV12-4; D gene: .; clone size: .; J gene: TRBJ2-4; CDR3 protein: CASTSRFGDQYF; CDR3 DNA: TGTGCCAGCACCTCTCGGTTCGGGGATCAGTACTTC
V gene: TRBV10-3; D gene: TRBD1; clone size: few; J gene: TRBJ2-3; CDR3 protein: CAIRQGALRDTQYF; CDR3 DNA: TGTGCCATCAGACAGGGGGCGCTGAGAGATACGCAGTATTTT
V gene: TRBV20-1; D gene: TRBD1; clone size: .; J gene: TRBJ2-7; CDR3 protein: CSAEPGGVYEQYF; CDR3 DNA: TGCAGTGCTGAACCAGGGGGCGTCTACGAGCAGTACTTC
V gene: TRBV2; D gene: .; clone size: few; J gene: TRBJ2-3; CDR3 protein: CASRMAGSADTQYF; CDR3 DNA: TGTGCCAGCAGAATGGCCGGGTCGGCGGATACGCAGTATTTT
V gene: TRBV11-2; D gene: .; clone size: .; J gene: TRBJ1-1; CDR3 protein: CASSLGGIGSLAFF; CDR3 DNA: TGTGCCAGCAGCTTGGGGGGGATCGGATCACTCGCTTTCTTT
V gene: TRBV15; D gene: .; clone size: few; J gene: TRBJ2-7; CDR3 protein: CATSSHSYEQYF; CDR3 DNA: TGTGCCACCAGCAGCCATTCCTACGAGCAGTACTTC
V gene: TRBV29-1; D gene: .; clone size: many; J gene: TRBJ2-1; CDR3 protein: CSVSNEQFF; CDR3 DNA: TGCAGCGTTAGTAATGAGCAGTTCTTC
V gene: TRBV7-3; D gene: .; clone size: .; J gene: TRBJ2-2; CDR3 protein: CASSLNAAPGELFF; CDR3 DNA: TGTGCCAGCAGCTTAAATGCCGCCCCCGGGGAGCTGTTTTTT